Each of the 24 T cell receptor beta chains below was sequenced from the same sample in a study of T cell responses to AZD1222 COVID-19 vaccine. Sequencing used immunoSEQ multiplex PCR; TCRdb keeps in-frame clones, though not all of them. The sample lists about 150,000 clones, 70% to 90% seen once, with approximately 6.6% in the top ten. Sequenced here: peripheral blood, sampled after recovery from COVID-19. The receptors were gathered from an adult who had recovered from COVID-19.

This clone was recorded only once. The chain couples TRBV7-6 to TRBJ1-3; D is unclear. Trimming removed 1 base at V and 6 bases at J, with 7 bases between. Germline CDR1 SGHVS, CDR2 FNYEAQ. The CDR3 is made up of 13 amino acids. CDR3 in amino acids: CASSLDLANTIYF. DNA for the CDR3: TGTGCCAGCAGCTTAGACCTTGCAAACACCATATATTTT.

This rearrangement joins TRBV9 to TRBJ2-1; D uncertain. Germline assignment: CDR1 SGDLS and CDR2 YYNGEE. The CDR3 is 15 residues long. V shed 0 bases and J shed 0 bases, with 7 bases lying between them. This chain's CDR3 is CASSVVGSSYNEQFF. The CDR3 nucleotides are TGTGCCAGCAGCGTAGTGGGCAGCTCCTACAATGAGCAGTTCTTC.

This chain uses TRBV4-3 with TRBJ1-2; 8 nucleotides align to TRBD1. V lost 3 bases and J lost 8; bases outside the gene matches: 5. CDR1 and CDR2 from the germline V gene are LGHNA and YSLEER. The CDR3 extends over 13 amino acids. The CDR3 DNA reads TGCGCCAGCAGCCACCAGGGGGCGCGGGGCTACACCTTC. It translates to CASSHQGARGYTF.

The chain employs TRBV15 and TRBJ2-5; no definite D call. Germline V gives CDR1 LNHNV, CDR2 YYDKDF (reference sequence). Trimming took 6 bases from V and 2 from J, leaving 10 bases between them. This CDR3 is 13 amino acids long. The DNA for the CDR3 is TGTGCCACCAGAAACAGCCTTCAAGAGACCCAGTACTTC. It is translated as CATRNSLQETQYF.

This rearrangement joins TRBV6-5 to TRBJ2-7, with 9 bases lining up with TRBD1. Germline CDR1 reads MNHEY; CDR2 reads SVGAGI. The CDR3 runs to 14 residues. V gave up 7 bases and J gave up 5 bases; unmatched junction bases: 9. As DNA, the CDR3 is TGTGCCAGCACCACCGGGACAGGGTTGGACGAGCAGTACTTC. Amino acids: CASTTGTGLDEQYF.

The V and J genes are TRBV5-1 and TRBJ2-5; 13 bases map to TRBD2. V shed 0 bases and J 2 bases; nucleotides not matched to a gene: 4. Germline CDR1 and CDR2: SGHRS and YFSETQ. CDR3 length: 17 amino acids. The chain's CDR3 is CASSLGLAGGPQETQYF. Written as DNA, the CDR3 is TGCGCCAGCAGCTTGGGACTAGCGGGAGGCCCGCAAGAGACCCAGTACTTC.

The chain recombines TRBV6-1 with TRBJ2-7; D uncertain. Trimming shortened V by 2 bases and J by 8 bases, and 7 bases separated the two germline ends. This CDR3 is 11 amino acids long. Per germline, CDR1 MNHNS and CDR2 SASEGT. As DNA, the CDR3 is TGTGCCAGCAGTGAATATGACAAGCAGTACTTC. Protein product: CASSEYDKQYF.

The chain uses TRBV3-1 (or the pseudogene TRBV3-2) and TRBJ1-5; 7 bases align to TRBD1. Germline CDR1 reads LGHDT; CDR2 reads YNNKEL (reference sequence). The CDR3 totals 14 residues. After removal of 3 bases from V and 7 bases from J, the junction contained 6 bases not matched to a gene. The chain's CDR3 is CASSQAQGEQPQHF. In DNA, the CDR3 is TGTGCCAGCAGCCAGGCGCAGGGGGAACAGCCCCAGCATTTT.

The rearrangement uses TRBV7-9 and TRBJ1-2, with D unresolved. The CDR3 is made up of 12 amino acids. V lost 8 bases, J lost 6 bases, and 13 bases lay in between. Germline V CDR1 and CDR2: SEHNR, FQNEAQ (reference sequence). The CDR3 is CASASSGNGYTF. The CDR3 DNA is TGTGCCAGCGCCTCATCGGGGAATGGCTACACCTTC. Variable domain in full (rest from reference TRBV7-9 and TRBJ1-2): DTGVSQNPRHKITKRGQNVTFRCDPISEHNRLYWYRQTLGQGPEFLTYFQNEAQLEKSRLLSDRFSAERPKGSFSTLEIQRTEQGDSAMYLCASASSGNGYTFGSGTRLTVV.

The chain employs TRBV19 and TRBJ2-7; D not certain. Germline V gene lookup returns CDR1 LNHDA and CDR2 SQIVND (reference sequence). Trimming took off 3 bases at V and 0 bases at J, with 9 bases between the two ends. The CDR3 spans 14 residues. The CDR3 sequence: CASSIQADSYEQYF. The CDR3 nucleotides read TGTGCCAGTAGTATTCAGGCGGACTCCTACGAGCAGTACTTC.

This sequence joins TRBV7-2 and TRBJ2-3; TRBD1 aligns across 7 bases. This CDR3 comprises 12 residues. Germline CDR1 SGHTA, CDR2 FQGNSA. J was trimmed by 10 bases and V by 6 bases; bases with no gene match: 7. The CDR3 protein is CASSPRTGAQYF. The CDR3 DNA sequence: TGTGCCAGCAGTCCGCGGACAGGAGCGCAGTATTTT. Full variable domain (missing parts from reference TRBV7-2 and TRBJ2-3): GAGVSQSPSNKVTEKGKDVELRCDPISGHTALYWYRQSLGQGLEFLIYFQGNSAPDKSGLPSDRFSAERTGGSVSTLTIQRTQQEDSAVYLCASSPRTGAQYFGPGTRLTVL.

The V gene is TRBV5-8, the J gene TRBJ2-3, with D possibly being TRBD1 (5 bases). There are 15 residues in the CDR3. Trimming left V 0 bases short and J 1 base short, with 9 bases between. Per the germline V gene, CDR1 is SGHTS and CDR2 is YDEGEE. CDR3 DNA: TGTGCCAGCAGCTTGGAGGGGTCTGGCACAGATACGCAGTATTTT. It encodes CASSLEGSGTDTQYF.

J is TRBJ2-5 and V is TRBV14; D is undetermined. The CDR3 totals 12 residues. The germline V gene has CDR1 SGHDN and CDR2 FVKESK. With 4 bases removed from V and 5 bases from J, the gap between germline ends came to 8 bases. The CDR3 reads CASSLGWETQYF. The CDR3 coding sequence is TGTGCCAGCAGCCTAGGCTGGGAGACCCAGTACTTC. Full variable domain (rest looked up from reference TRBV14 and TRBJ2-5): EAGVTQFPSHSVIEKGQTVTLRCDPISGHDNLYWYRRVMGKEIKFLLHFVKESKQDESGMPNNRFLAERTGGTYSTLKVQPAELEDSGVYFCASSLGWETQYFGPGTRLLVL.

This clone was found a few times. The chain employs TRBV3-1 (or the pseudogene TRBV3-2) and TRBJ1-1, with a possible D match to TRBD1 (6 bases). The CDR3 consists of 13 residues. Germline V CDR1 and CDR2: LGHDT, YNNKEL (reference sequence). V shed 3 bases and J shed 9 bases, with 14 bases lying between them. The CDR3 DNA is TGTGCCAGCAGCCAGGTGGGGACACCTAAAGCTTTCTTT. This encodes CASSQVGTPKAFF.

The J gene is TRBJ1-2, the V gene TRBV5-1; D is unresolved. Germline lookup yields CDR1 SGHRS and CDR2 YFSETQ. Trimming pared 4 bases from V and 4 bases from J, leaving 11 bases between. The CDR3 spans 13 residues. CDR3 region: CASSRSWTYGYTF. The CDR3 bases are TGCGCCAGCAGCCGAAGCTGGACCTATGGCTACACCTTC.

The rearrangement uses TRBV5-1 and TRBJ1-1; D remains ambiguous. Germline loops: CDR1 SGHRS, CDR2 YFSETQ. This CDR3 comprises 15 residues. The V gene lost 4 bases and the J gene lost 0 bases, with 13 bases spanning the gap. In DNA, the CDR3 is TGCGCCAGCAGCCTTGATTCCCAAGTGAACACTGAAGCTTTCTTT. Translated: CASSLDSQVNTEAFF.

The gene calls are TRBV7-2 and TRBJ2-7; perhaps TRBD2 as D (5 bases). V gave up 2 bases and J gave up 4 bases, with 6 bases separating them. Looked up from germline, CDR1 is SGHTA and CDR2 is FQGNSA. CDR3 size: 12 residues. CDR3 sequence reads: CASSLSGYEQYF. For the CDR3, the DNA is TGTGCCAGCAGCTTATCGGGGTACGAGCAGTACTTC. Supplemented by reference TRBV7-2 and TRBJ2-7, the full variable domain reads GAGVSQSPSNKVTEKGKDVELRCDPISGHTALYWYRQSLGQGLEFLIYFQGNSAPDKSGLPSDRFSAERTGGSVSTLTIQRTQQEDSAVYLCASSLSGYEQYFGPGTRLTVT.

V is TRBV21-1 and J is TRBJ2-7; TRBD2, the table's D call, was not compared with the DNA. TRBV21-1 is deemed a pseudogene. The CDR3 is made up of 12 amino acids. CDR3 protein: CASSSPPYEQYF. Written as DNA, the CDR3 is TGTGCCAGCAGCTCTCCTCCCTACGAGCAGTACTTC.

The chain employs TRBV3-1 (or the pseudogene TRBV3-2) and TRBJ1-4; the D is unclear. In germline, CDR1 is LGHDT, CDR2 YNNKEL (reference sequence). V was cut by 0 bases and J by 7 bases, with 12 bases left in between. The CDR3 totals 15 residues. CDR3 amino acids: CASSQDGSRSEKLFF. CDR3 nucleotides: TGTGCCAGCAGCCAAGATGGTTCAAGGTCTGAAAAACTGTTTTTT.

The V call is TRBV10-2, the J call TRBJ1-1, with unresolved D. The CDR3 is made up of 13 amino acids. Germline CDR1 and CDR2: WSHSY and SAAADI. V shed 7 bases and J shed 1 base, with 10 bases lying between them. CDR3 nucleotides: TGCGCCAGCATTTTAAGAGGGAACACTGAAGCTTTCTTT. Its translation is CASILRGNTEAFF.

This chain links TRBV20-1 with TRBJ1-4; possible D gene TRBD1, 6 bases. Trimming took off 5 bases at V and 14 bases at J, with 15 bases between the two ends. This CDR3 spans 11 amino acids. Germline V lookup: CDR1 DFQATT, CDR2 SNEGSKA (reference sequence). The CDR3 here is CSAFGQPSLFF. In nucleotides, the CDR3 is TGCAGTGCTTTCGGACAGCCGAGTCTGTTTTTT.

The chain employs TRBV10-3 and TRBJ1-2, with TRBD1 as a possible D gene (5 bases). Germline V gene data show CDR1 as ENHRY and CDR2 as SYGVKD. This CDR3 comprises 16 residues. Trimming took 3 bases from V and 0 from J, leaving 14 bases between them. Here the CDR3 reads CAISDQVRGTNYGYTF. Here the CDR3 DNA reads TGTGCCATCAGTGACCAAGTCCGGGGCACTAACTATGGCTACACCTTC.

The chain recombines TRBV29-1 with TRBJ1-2; D is possibly TRBD1 (6 bases). CDR1 and CDR2 from the germline V gene are SQVTM and ANQGSEA. V shed 7 bases and J shed 3 bases, with 15 bases lying between them. The CDR3 is made up of 13 amino acids. DNA of the CDR3: TGCAGCGCAGGGGACCGCACGGACTATGGCTACACCTTC. Its translation is CSAGDRTDYGYTF.

The V gene is TRBV20-1, the J gene TRBJ2-1; D call uncertain. The CDR3 has 10 residues. V gave up 4 bases and J gave up 9 bases, with 7 bases separating them. Germline values: CDR1 DFQATT, CDR2 SNEGSKA (reference sequence). In DNA, the CDR3 is TGCAGTGCTAAGGAGAGTGAGCAGTTCTTC. It is translated as CSAKESEQFF.